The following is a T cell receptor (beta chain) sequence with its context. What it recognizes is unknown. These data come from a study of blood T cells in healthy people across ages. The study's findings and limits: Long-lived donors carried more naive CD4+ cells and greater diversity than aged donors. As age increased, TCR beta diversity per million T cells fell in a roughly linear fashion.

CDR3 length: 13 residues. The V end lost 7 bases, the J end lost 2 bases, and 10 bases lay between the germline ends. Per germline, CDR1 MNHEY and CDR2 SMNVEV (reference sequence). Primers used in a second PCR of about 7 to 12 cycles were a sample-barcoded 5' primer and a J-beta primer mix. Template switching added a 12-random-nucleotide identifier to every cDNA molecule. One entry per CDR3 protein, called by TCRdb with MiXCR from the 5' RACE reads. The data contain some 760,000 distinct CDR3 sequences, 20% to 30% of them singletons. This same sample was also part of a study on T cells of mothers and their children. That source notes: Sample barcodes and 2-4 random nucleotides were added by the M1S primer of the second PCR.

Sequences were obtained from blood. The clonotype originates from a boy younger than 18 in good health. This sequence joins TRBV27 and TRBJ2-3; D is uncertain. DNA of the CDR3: TGTGCCAGCAAGTTGTCGTCCACAGATACGCAGTATTTT. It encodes CASKLSSTDTQYF.